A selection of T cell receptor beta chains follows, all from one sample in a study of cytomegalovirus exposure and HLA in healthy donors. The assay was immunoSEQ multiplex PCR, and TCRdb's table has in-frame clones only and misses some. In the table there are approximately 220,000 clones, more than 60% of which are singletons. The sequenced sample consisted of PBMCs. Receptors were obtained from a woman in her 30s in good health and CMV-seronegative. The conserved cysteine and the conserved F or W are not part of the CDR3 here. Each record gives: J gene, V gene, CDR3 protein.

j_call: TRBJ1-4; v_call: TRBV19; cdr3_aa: ASISKAGGMEKLF
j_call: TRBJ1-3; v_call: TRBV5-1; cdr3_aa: ASSHDGSSGNTIY
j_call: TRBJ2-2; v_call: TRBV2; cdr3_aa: ASNQRGGADGELF
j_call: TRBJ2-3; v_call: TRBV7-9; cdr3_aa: ASSLDRGADTQY
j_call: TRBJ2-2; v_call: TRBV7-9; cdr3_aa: ASSTGNTGELF
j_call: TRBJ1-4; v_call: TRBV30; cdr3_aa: AWSVGTGDEKLF
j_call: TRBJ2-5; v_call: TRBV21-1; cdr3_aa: AHTGETQY
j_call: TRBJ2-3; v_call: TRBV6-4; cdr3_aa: ASSAGTGSTDTQY
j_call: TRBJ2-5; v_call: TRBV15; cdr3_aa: ATSREGTSGGAQY
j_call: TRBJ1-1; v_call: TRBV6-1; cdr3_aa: ASSRGQGNTEAF
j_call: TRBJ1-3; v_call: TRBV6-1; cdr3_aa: ATTGFGSGNTIY
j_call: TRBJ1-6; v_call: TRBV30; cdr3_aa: AWRPGRNSPLH
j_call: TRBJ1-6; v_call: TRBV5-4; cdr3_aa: ASSSDRTDSPLH
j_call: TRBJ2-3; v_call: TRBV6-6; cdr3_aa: ASIIAGGSTDTQY
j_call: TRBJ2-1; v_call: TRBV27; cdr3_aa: ASSHGTSNEQF
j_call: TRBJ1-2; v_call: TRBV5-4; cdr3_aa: ASSLYQSYGYT
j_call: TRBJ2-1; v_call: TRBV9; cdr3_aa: ASSVIGQGSYNEQF
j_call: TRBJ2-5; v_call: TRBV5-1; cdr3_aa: ASRRGTEETQY
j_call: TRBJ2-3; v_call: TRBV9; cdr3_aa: ASSVDGLAGAYTDTQY
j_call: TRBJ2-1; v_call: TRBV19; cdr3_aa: ASTASGRAYNEQF
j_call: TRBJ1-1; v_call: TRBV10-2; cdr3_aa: AIKAPQGREGGPHEAF
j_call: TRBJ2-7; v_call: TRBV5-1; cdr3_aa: ASSLEFGTGHYEQY